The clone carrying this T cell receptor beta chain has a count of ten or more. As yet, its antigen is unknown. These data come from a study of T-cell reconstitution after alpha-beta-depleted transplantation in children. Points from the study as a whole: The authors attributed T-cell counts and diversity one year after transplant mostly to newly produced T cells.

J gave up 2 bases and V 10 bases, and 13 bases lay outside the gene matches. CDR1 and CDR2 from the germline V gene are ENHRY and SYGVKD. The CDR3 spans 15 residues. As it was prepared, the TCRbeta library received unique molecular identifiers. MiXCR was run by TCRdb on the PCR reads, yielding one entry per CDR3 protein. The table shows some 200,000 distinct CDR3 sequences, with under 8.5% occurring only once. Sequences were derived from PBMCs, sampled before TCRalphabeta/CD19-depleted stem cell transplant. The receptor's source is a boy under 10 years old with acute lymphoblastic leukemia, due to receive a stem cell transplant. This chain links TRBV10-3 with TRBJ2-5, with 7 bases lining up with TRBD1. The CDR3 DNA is TGTGCCACCCGAGATTACAGGGGTGAGCAAGAGACCCAGTACTTC. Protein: CATRDYRGEQETQYF.